This T cell receptor beta chain was sequenced in a study of T cell responses to AZD1222 COVID-19 vaccine. Overall study results and limits: Spike-spanning, vaccine-associated CD4 TCRs were dominant at 160-218 and 743-854. Spike-specific TCRs gained breadth and depth after people received two AZD1222 doses. Donors were chiefly white British, with a greater number of females, and clonal diversity was perhaps underestimated.

This clone appeared once. Antigen specificity is unknown. Using immunoSEQ multiplex PCR, the repertoire was profiled, and TCRdb retains in-frame clones only, with some absent. The data show under 150,000 clones, around nine tenths seen once. Germline CDR1 reads LGHDT; CDR2 reads YNNKEL (reference sequence). The CDR3 is 14 residues long. The V and J ends lost 2 bases and 7 bases respectively, with 14 bases between them. This sequence originates from an adult in good health. This chain uses TRBV3-1 (or the pseudogene TRBV3-2) with TRBJ1-2; D might be TRBD1 (5 bases). Sequencing used peripheral blood, obtained on day 0 of AZD1222 vaccination. DNA of the CDR3: TGTGCCAGCAGCCAACCGGGGCAGTGGGGTGGCTACACCTTC. It encodes CASSQPGQWGGYTF.